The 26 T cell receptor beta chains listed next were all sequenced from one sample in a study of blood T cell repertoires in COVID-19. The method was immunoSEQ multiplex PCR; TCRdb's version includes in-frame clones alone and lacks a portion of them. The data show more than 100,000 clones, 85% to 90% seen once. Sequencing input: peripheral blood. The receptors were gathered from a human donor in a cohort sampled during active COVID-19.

CDR3 DNA sequence: TGTGCCTGGAGTGTAACCTCGACAGTCTATGGCTACACCTTC. Its translation: CAWSVTSTVYGYTF. This chain joins TRBV30 and TRBJ1-2, with D maybe TRBD1 (5 bases). In germline, CDR1 is GTSNPN, CDR2 SVGIG (reference sequence). V was pared by 0 bases and J by 4 bases, with 12 bases between. The CDR3 length is 14 residues.

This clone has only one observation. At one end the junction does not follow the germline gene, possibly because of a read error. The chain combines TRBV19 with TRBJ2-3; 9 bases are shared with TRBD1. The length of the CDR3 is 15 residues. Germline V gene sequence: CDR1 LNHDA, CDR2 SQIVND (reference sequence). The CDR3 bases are TGTGCCAGTAGTCTAGACAGGGGGATCACAGATACGCAGTATTTT. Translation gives CASSLDRGITDTQYF. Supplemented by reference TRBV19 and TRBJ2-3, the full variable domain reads DGGITQSPKYLFRKEGQNVTLSCEQNLNHDAMYWYRQDPGQGLRLIYYSQIVNDFQKGDIAEGYSVSREKKESFPLTVTSAQKNPTAFYLCASSLDRGITDTQYFGPGTRLTVL.

CDR3 region: CASSIRQATEAFF. The CDR3, as DNA: TGTGCCAGTAGTATACGGCAGGCCACTGAAGCTTTCTTT. The gene calls are TRBV19 and TRBJ1-1; D call uncertain. The germline V gene has CDR1 LNHDA and CDR2 SQIVND (reference sequence). CDR3 length: 13 residues. Between the trimmed V and J ends, which lost 2 bases and 4 bases, there was a span of 8 bases.

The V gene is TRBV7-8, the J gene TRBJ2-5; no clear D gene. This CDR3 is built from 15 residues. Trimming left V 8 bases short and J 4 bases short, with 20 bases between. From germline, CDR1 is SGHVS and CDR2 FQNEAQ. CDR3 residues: CASLKWAQPGETQYF. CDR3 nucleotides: TGTGCCAGCCTTAAATGGGCCCAACCCGGAGAGACCCAGTACTTC.

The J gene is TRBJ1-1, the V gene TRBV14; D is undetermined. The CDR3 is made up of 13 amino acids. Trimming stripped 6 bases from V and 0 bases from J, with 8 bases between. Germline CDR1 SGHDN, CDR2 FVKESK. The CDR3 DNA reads TGTGCCAGCAGTTCGAGCATGAACACTGAAGCTTTCTTT. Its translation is CASSSSMNTEAFF.

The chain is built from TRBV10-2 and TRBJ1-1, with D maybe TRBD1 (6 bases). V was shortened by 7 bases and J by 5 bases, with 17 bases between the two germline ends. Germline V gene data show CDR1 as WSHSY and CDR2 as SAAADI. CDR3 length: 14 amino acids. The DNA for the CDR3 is TGCGCCAGCACCCGGACACTTCAGGGGACTGAAGCTTTCTTT. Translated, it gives CASTRTLQGTEAFF.

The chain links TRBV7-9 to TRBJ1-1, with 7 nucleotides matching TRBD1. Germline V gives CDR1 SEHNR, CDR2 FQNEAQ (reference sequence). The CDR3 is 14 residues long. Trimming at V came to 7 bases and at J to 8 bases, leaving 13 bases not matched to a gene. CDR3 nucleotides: TGTGCCAGCACCACCGAACTGGGACAGCAAGAAGCTTTCTTT. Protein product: CASTTELGQQEAFF.

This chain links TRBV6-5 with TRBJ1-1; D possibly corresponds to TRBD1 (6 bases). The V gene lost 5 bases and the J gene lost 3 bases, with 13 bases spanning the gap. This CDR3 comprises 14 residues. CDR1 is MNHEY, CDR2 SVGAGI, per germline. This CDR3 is CASSLYREHTEAFF. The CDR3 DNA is TGTGCCAGCAGTCTCTACAGGGAACACACTGAAGCTTTCTTT.

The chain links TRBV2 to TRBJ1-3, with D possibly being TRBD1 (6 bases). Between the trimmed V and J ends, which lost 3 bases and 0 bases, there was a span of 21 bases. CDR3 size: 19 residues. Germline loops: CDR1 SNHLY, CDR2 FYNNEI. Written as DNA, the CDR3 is TGTGCCAGCAGTGAGTTCGAGACAGGAGTCCTAGCCTCTGGAAACACCATATATTTT. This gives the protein CASSEFETGVLASGNTIYF. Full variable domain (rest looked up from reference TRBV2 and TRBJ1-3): EPEVTQTPSHQVTQMGQEVILRCVPISNHLYFYWYRQILGQKVEFLVSFYNNEISEKSEIFDDQFSVERPDGSNFTLKIRSTKLEDSAMYFCASSEFETGVLASGNTIYFGEGSWLTVV.

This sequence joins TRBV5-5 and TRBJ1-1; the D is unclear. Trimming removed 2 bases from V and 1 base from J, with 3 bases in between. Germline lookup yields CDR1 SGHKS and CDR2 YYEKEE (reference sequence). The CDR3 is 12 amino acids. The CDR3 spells CASSFGNTEAFF. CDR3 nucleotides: TGTGCCAGCAGCTTCGGGAACACTGAAGCTTTCTTT.

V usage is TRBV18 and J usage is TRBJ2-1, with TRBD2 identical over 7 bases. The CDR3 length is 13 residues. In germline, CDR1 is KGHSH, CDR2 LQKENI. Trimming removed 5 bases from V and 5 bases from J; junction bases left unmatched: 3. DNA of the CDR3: TGTGCCAGCTCAGCCACTAGCGACAATGAGCAGTTCTTC. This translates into CASSATSDNEQFF. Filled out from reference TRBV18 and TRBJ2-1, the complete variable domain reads NAGVMQNPRHLVRRRGQEARLRCSPMKGHSHVYWYRQLPEEGLKFMVYLQKENIIDESGMPKERFSAEFPKEGPSILRIQQVVRGDSAAYFCASSATSDNEQFFGPGTRLTVL.

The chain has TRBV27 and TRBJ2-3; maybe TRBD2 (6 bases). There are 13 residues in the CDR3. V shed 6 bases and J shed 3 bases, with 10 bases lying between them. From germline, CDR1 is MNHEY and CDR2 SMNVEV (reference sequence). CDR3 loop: CASSLGGTDTQYF. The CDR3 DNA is TGTGCCAGCAGCCTTGGGGGGACAGATACGCAGTATTTT.

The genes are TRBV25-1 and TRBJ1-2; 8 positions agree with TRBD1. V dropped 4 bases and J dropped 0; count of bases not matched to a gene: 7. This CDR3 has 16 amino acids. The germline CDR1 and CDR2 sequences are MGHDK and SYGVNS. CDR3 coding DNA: TGTGCCAGCAGTGGCCGGACAGGGACTACTAACTATGGCTACACCTTC. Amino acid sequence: CASSGRTGTTNYGYTF.

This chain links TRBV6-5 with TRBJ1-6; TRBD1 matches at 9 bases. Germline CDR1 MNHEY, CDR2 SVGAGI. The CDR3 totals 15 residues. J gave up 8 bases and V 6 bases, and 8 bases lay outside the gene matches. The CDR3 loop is CASSPSGQGDSPLHF. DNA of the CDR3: TGTGCCAGCAGCCCCTCGGGACAGGGTGATTCACCCCTCCACTTT.

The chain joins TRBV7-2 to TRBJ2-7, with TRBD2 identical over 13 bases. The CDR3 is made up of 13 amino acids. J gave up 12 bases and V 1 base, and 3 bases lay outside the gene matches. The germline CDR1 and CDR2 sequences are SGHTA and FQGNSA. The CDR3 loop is CASSLGTSGRGYF. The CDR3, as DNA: TGTGCCAGCAGCTTAGGGACTAGCGGGAGAGGGTACTTC.

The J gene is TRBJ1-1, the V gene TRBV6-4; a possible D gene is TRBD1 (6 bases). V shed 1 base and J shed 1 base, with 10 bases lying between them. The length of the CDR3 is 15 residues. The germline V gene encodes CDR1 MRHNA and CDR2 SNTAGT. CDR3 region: CASSDYGQKNTEAFF. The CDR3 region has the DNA TGTGCCAGCAGTGACTATGGACAGAAGAACACTGAAGCTTTCTTT.

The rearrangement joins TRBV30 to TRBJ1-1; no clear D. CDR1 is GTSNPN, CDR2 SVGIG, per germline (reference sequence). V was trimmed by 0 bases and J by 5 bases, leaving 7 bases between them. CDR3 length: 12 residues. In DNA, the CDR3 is TGTGCCTGGAGTGTATTGAGGACTGAAGCTTTCTTT. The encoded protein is CAWSVLRTEAFF.

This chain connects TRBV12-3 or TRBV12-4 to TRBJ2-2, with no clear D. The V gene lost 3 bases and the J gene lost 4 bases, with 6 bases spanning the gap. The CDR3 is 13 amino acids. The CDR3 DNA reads TGTGCCAGCAGTTTTAAGAGCACCGGGGAGCTGTTTTTT. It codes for CASSFKSTGELFF.

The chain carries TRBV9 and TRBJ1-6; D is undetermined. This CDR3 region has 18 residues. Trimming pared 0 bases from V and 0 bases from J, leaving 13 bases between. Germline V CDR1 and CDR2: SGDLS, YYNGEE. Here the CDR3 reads CASSVGGPASSYNSPLHF. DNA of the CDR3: TGTGCCAGCAGCGTAGGTGGCCCAGCGAGCTCCTATAATTCACCCCTCCACTTT. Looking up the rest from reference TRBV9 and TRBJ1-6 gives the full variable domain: DSGVTQTPKHLITATGQRVTLRCSPRSGDLSVYWYQQSLDQGLQFLIQYYNGEERAKGNILERFSAQQFPDLHSELNLSSLELGDSALYFCASSVGGPASSYNSPLHFGNGTRLTVT.

The CDR3 DNA follows: TGTGCCAGCAGCTTAGTGAGAGTAGGCAATCAGCCCCAGCATTTT. As protein: CASSLVRVGNQPQHF. This rearrangement joins TRBV7-2 to TRBJ1-5; D not resolved. The germline gives CDR1 SGHTA, CDR2 FQGNSA. Trimming took 1 base from V and 2 from J, leaving 9 bases between them. The CDR3 length is 15 residues. Full variable domain (rest looked up from reference TRBV7-2 and TRBJ1-5): GAGVSQSPSNKVTEKGKDVELRCDPISGHTALYWYRQSLGQGLEFLIYFQGNSAPDKSGLPSDRFSAERTGGSVSTLTIQRTQQEDSAVYLCASSLVRVGNQPQHFGDGTRLSIL.

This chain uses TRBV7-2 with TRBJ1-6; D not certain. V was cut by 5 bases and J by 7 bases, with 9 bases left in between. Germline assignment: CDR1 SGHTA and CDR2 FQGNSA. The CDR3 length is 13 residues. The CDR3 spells CASSTIQNSPLHF. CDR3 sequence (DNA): TGTGCCAGCAGCACAATACAGAATTCACCCCTCCACTTT.

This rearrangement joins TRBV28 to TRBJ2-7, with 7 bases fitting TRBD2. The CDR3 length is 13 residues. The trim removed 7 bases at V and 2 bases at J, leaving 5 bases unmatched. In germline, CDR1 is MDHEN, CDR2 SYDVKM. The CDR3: CASIPGGAYEQYF. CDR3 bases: TGTGCCAGCATCCCGGGGGGAGCCTACGAGCAGTACTTC.

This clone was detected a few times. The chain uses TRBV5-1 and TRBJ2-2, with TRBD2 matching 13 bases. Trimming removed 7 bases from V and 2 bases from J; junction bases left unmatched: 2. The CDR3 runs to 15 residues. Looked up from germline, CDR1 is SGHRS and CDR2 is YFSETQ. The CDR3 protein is CASGLAGVNTGELFF. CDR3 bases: TGCGCCAGCGGACTAGCGGGAGTTAACACCGGGGAGCTGTTTTTT.

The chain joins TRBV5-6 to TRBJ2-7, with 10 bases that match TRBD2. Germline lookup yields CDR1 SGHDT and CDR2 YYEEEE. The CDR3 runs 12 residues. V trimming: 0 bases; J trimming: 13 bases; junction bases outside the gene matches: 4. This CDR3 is CASSLGLAGEYF. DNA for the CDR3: TGTGCCAGCAGCTTGGGGCTAGCGGGAGAATACTTC.

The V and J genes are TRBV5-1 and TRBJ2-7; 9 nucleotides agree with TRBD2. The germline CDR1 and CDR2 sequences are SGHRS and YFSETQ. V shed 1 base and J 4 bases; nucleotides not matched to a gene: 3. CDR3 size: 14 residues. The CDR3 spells CASSLTSGPYEQYF. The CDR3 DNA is TGCGCCAGCAGCTTGACTAGCGGGCCATACGAGCAGTACTTC. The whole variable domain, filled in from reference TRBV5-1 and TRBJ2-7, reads KAGVTQTPRYLIKTRGQQVTLSCSPISGHRSVSWYQQTPGQGLQFLFEYFSETQRNKGNFPGRFSGRQFSNSRSEMNVSTLELGDSALYLCASSLTSGPYEQYFGPGTRLTVT.

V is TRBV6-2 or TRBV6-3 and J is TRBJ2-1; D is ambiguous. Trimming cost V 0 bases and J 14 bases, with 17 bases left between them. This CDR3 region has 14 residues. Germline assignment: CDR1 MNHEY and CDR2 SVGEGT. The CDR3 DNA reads TGTGCCAGCAGTTACTCCTCGTTCAGCGACCGGGAGTTCTTC. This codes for CASSYSSFSDREFF.